Listed here are 28 T cell receptor beta chains from one sample, sequenced in a study of blood T cells in healthy people across ages. For the second PCR, which ran for roughly 6 to 11 cycles, a sample-barcoded 5' primer and a J-beta primer mix were used. TCRdb reprocessed the 5' RACE reads via MiXCR and lists one record per CDR3 protein. The table lists roughly 790,000 distinct CDR3 sequences, approximately 39% of them singletons. The specimen sequenced was blood. Receptors were obtained from an older woman in good health.

The gene calls are TRBV7-2 and TRBJ1-5; 9 bases are shared with TRBD1. V trimming: 4 bases; J trimming: 6 bases; junction bases outside the gene matches: 7. The CDR3 loop spans 15 amino acids. Germline CDR1 and CDR2: SGHTA and FQGNSA. The CDR3 protein is CASSSSRQGGQPQHF. The CDR3 DNA reads TGTGCCAGCAGCTCATCACGACAGGGGGGTCAGCCCCAGCATTTT.

The rearrangement uses TRBV28 and TRBJ2-3, with D hard to call. V dropped 5 bases and J dropped 2 bases, with 17 bases sitting between them. The V gene's germline CDR1 is MDHEN and CDR2 SYDVKM. The CDR3 has 16 amino acids. This CDR3 is CASSKSSGPITDTQYF. In DNA, the CDR3 is TGTGCCAGCAGTAAGAGCTCCGGGCCGATCACAGATACGCAGTATTTT. Using reference TRBV28 and TRBJ2-3 for the parts outside the CDR3, the full variable domain is DVKVTQSSRYLVKRTGEKVFLECVQDMDHENMFWYRQDPGLGLRLIYFSYDVKMKEKGDIPEGYSVSREKKERFSLILESASTNQTSMYLCASSKSSGPITDTQYFGPGTRLTVL.

The chain is built from TRBV5-1 and TRBJ2-1; 7 bases are a match to TRBD2. The CDR3 sequence is 14 residues long. Trimming at V came to 0 bases and at J to 8 bases, leaving 5 bases not matched to a gene. The germline gives CDR1 SGHRS, CDR2 YFSETQ. CDR3 nucleotides: TGCGCCAGCAGCTTGGGGGCGGGAGAGGATGAGCAGTTCTTC. Translating gives CASSLGAGEDEQFF.

V and J are TRBV5-1 and TRBJ2-1; D not resolved. Per the germline V gene, CDR1 is SGHRS and CDR2 is YFSETQ. V dropped 0 bases and J dropped 7 bases, with 11 bases sitting between them. The CDR3 has 14 amino acids. The CDR3: CASSLAQPRNEQFF. CDR3 nucleotides: TGCGCCAGCAGCTTGGCTCAGCCAAGGAATGAGCAGTTCTTC.

The sample holds a few counts of this clonotype. This chain connects TRBV4-3 to TRBJ2-1; D not certain. The CDR3 covers 15 residues. Trimming pared 0 bases from V and 3 bases from J, leaving 9 bases between. Germline CDR1 LGHNA, CDR2 YSLEER. CDR3 sequence (DNA): TGCGCCAGCAGCCAAGAGATGGGGTTCTACAATGAGCAGTTCTTC. Its protein is CASSQEMGFYNEQFF.

The gene calls are TRBV7-9 and TRBJ2-5; TRBD2 matches at 7 bases. CDR3 size: 15 residues. CDR1 and CDR2 (germline): SEHNR, FQNEAQ (reference sequence). J was trimmed by 3 bases and V by 4 bases; bases with no gene match: 8. CDR3 sequence (DNA): TGTGCCAGCAGCTCCCTCAGGCTAGCGGAAGAGACCCAGTACTTC. It specifies CASSSLRLAEETQYF.

The CDR3 spells CSARATGSFYNEQFF. As DNA, the CDR3 is TGCAGTGCTAGGGCTACCGGGAGTTTCTACAATGAGCAGTTCTTC. The J gene is TRBJ2-1, the V gene TRBV20-1, with a tentative D call TRBD2 (6 bases). The CDR3 runs 15 residues. From germline, CDR1 is DFQATT and CDR2 SNEGSKA (reference sequence). Trimming removed 3 bases from V and 3 bases from J, with 15 bases in between.

The chain is built from TRBV7-9 and TRBJ1-1, with 10 bases identical to TRBD1. Unmatched junction bases numbered 8, after V lost 8 bases and J lost 5 bases. The CDR3 length is 14 residues. Germline CDR1 is SEHNR and CDR2 is FQNEAQ (reference sequence). This CDR3 is CASGRTGGWTEAFF. In DNA, the CDR3 is TGTGCCAGCGGGAGGACAGGGGGGTGGACTGAAGCTTTCTTT.

The V and J genes are TRBV18 and TRBJ1-2, with 7 bases aligning to TRBD1. J lost 8 bases, V lost 5 bases, and 8 bases had no gene match. CDR1 is KGHSH and CDR2 is LQKENI in the germline V gene. CDR3 length equals 13 residues. CDR3 residues: CASSNDRVAGYTF. The DNA for the CDR3 is TGTGCCAGCTCAAACGACAGGGTGGCGGGCTACACCTTC.

This clonotype has more than one count but fewer than ten. The CDR3 here is CSAKKRESSYEQYF. DNA of the CDR3: TGCAGTGCTAAGAAGCGGGAGAGCTCCTACGAGCAGTACTTC. The chain recombines TRBV20-1 with TRBJ2-7; 8 bases line up with TRBD2. This CDR3 region has 14 residues. The V gene's germline CDR1 is DFQATT and CDR2 SNEGSKA (reference sequence). The trim removed 4 bases at V and 0 bases at J, leaving 5 bases unmatched.

Comments on this clonotype: Since a much larger clone is just one base distant, this may be a read error. The chain links TRBV6-2 or TRBV6-3 to TRBJ2-1; 7 nucleotides line up with TRBD1. The ends lost 6 bases at V and 7 bases at J; junction bases unmatched: 15. Germline CDR1 is MNHEY and CDR2 is SVGEGT. The CDR3 spans 16 residues. The CDR3 is CASRNPGQRVVNEQFF. The CDR3 bases are TGTGCCAGCAGAAACCCGGGACAGAGGGTGGTAAATGAGCAGTTCTTC.

This clonotype showed up many times. The chain employs TRBV4-1 and TRBJ2-1, with 11 bases lining up with TRBD2. The CDR3 spans 16 residues. The V and J ends lost 1 base and 7 bases, in that order; junction bases with no gene match: 6. Germline V gene sequence: CDR1 MGHRA, CDR2 YSYEKL. CDR3 nucleotide sequence: TGCGCCAGCAGCCAAGGGCCCTTAGCGGGAGGGAATGAGCAGTTCTTC. Its protein product is CASSQGPLAGGNEQFF.

The rearrangement joins TRBV25-1 to TRBJ1-5, with D perhaps matching TRBD1 (5 bases). V lost 6 bases, J lost 6 bases, and 21 bases lay in between. The CDR3 contains 16 residues. Germline V lookup: CDR1 MGHDK, CDR2 SYGVNS. The CDR3 region is CASSERGGGITQPQHF. CDR3 in DNA: TGTGCCAGCAGCGAACGGGGGGGAGGGATCACTCAGCCCCAGCATTTT. The full variable domain, with the rest looked up from reference TRBV25-1 and TRBJ1-5, is EADIYQTPRYLVIGTGKKITLECSQTMGHDKMYWYQQDPGMELHLIHYSYGVNSTEKGDLSSESTVSRIRTEHFPLTLESARPSHTSQYLCASSERGGGITQPQHFGDGTRLSIL.

This clonotype was counted once. This sequence joins TRBV7-2 and TRBJ2-2; D perhaps matches TRBD2 (6 bases). V shed 3 bases and J shed 0 bases, with 11 bases lying between them. The CDR3 totals 16 residues. Looked up from germline, CDR1 is SGHTA and CDR2 is FQGNSA. CDR3 in amino acids: CASSLFSSANTGELFF. CDR3 in DNA: TGTGCCAGCAGCTTGTTTTCTAGCGCGAACACCGGGGAGCTGTTTTTT.

This clonotype was detected ten times or more. This chain links TRBV4-1 with TRBJ2-3, with D perhaps TRBD2 (5 bases). CDR3 size: 14 residues. Deletions cut 6 bases from V and 0 bases from J, with 10 bases between. Germline V CDR1 and CDR2: MGHRA, YSYEKL. The DNA of the CDR3 is TGCGCCAGCAGGGGAGACCGAAGCACAGATACGCAGTATTTT. Translating it yields CASRGDRSTDTQYF.

The sample holds a few counts of this clonotype. The J gene is TRBJ2-7, the V gene TRBV2; 8 positions agree with TRBD2. V dropped 7 bases and J dropped 3; count of bases not matched to a gene: 2. The CDR3 spans 12 residues. CDR1 and CDR2 (germline): SNHLY, FYNNEI. The CDR3 DNA is TGTGCCAGCATTCGGGAGGGCTACGAGCAGTACTTC. Protein sequence: CASIREGYEQYF. Based on the CDR3 plus reference TRBV2 and TRBJ2-7, the full variable domain is EPEVTQTPSHQVTQMGQEVILRCVPISNHLYFYWYRQILGQKVEFLVSFYNNEISEKSEIFDDQFSVERPDGSNFTLKIRSTKLEDSAMYFCASIREGYEQYFGPGTRLTVT.

This clonotype has a handful of counts. The chain has TRBV20-1 and TRBJ2-3; TRBD2 matches 8 bases. Germline CDR1 and CDR2: DFQATT and SNEGSKA (reference sequence). The V gene end was trimmed by 7 bases and the J gene end by 5 bases; junction bases not matched to a gene: 5. The CDR3 runs to 12 residues. CDR3 DNA: TGCAGTGTGACTAGCGAGGGAGATACGCAGTATTTT. It specifies CSVTSEGDTQYF.

This rearrangement joins TRBV20-1 to TRBJ1-2; TRBD1 might be the D (6 bases). CDR1 and CDR2 from the germline V gene are DFQATT and SNEGSKA (reference sequence). V was cut by 6 bases and J by 4 bases, with 18 bases left in between. The CDR3 extends over 14 amino acids. CDR3 sequence: CSARRGATVYGYTF. The CDR3 region has the DNA TGCAGTGCCCGGCGGGGGGCCACCGTCTATGGCTACACCTTC.

Ten or more counts support this clonotype. The chain combines TRBV4-2 with TRBJ1-2, with D maybe TRBD1 (5 bases). Germline V gives CDR1 LGHNA, CDR2 YNFKEQ. The CDR3 runs to 16 residues. V was cut by 0 bases and J by 4 bases, with 15 bases left in between. The CDR3 nucleotides read TGTGCCAGCAGCCAAGACGGGGGGGGTACGATCTATGGCTACACCTTC. Protein sequence: CASSQDGGGTIYGYTF.

This clonotype was counted only a few times. The chain combines TRBV2 with TRBJ2-5; the D gene is possibly TRBD1 (6 bases). The DNA matches TRBJ2-7 better at its end, which makes the J call doubtful. The CDR3 totals 13 residues. CDR1 is SNHLY, CDR2 FYNNEI, per germline. The CDR3 DNA reads as TGTGCCAGCACAACTAGACAGGTCGACGAGCAGTACTTC. It codes for CASTTRQVDEQYF.

The genes are TRBV29-1 and TRBJ2-2; D may be TRBD1 or TRBD2 (6 bases each). From germline, CDR1 is SQVTM and CDR2 ANQGSEA. The length of the CDR3 is 16 residues. V lost 6 bases and J lost 3, with 20 bases in between. The CDR3 region has the DNA TGCAGCGTGGGTCCCGTAGGGGGGAGCCACACCGGGGAGCTGTTTTTT. It specifies CSVGPVGGSHTGELFF.

The chain joins TRBV18 to TRBJ1-2; 10 positions match TRBD1. The CDR3 contains 13 residues. Germline-derived CDR1 and CDR2 are KGHSH and LQKENI. The trim removed 4 bases at V and 7 bases at J, leaving 3 bases unmatched. The CDR3 spells CASSQTGGSGYTF. CDR3 in DNA: TGTGCCAGCTCACAGACAGGGGGCTCTGGCTACACCTTC.

The J gene is TRBJ2-3, the V gene TRBV14, with D possibly matching TRBD1 (6 bases). CDR3 length: 13 residues. Deletions cut 0 bases from V and 6 bases from J, with 7 bases between. Germline V gives CDR1 SGHDN, CDR2 FVKESK. Here the CDR3 reads CASSQETGDTQYF. The CDR3 DNA reads TGTGCCAGCAGCCAAGAAACAGGGGATACGCAGTATTTT.

This clonotype was observed a handful of times. The chain couples TRBV4-3 to TRBJ2-4; TRBD2 matches at 12 bases. CDR1 and CDR2 from the germline V gene are LGHNA and YSLEER. Trimming removed 4 bases from V and 0 bases from J; junction bases left unmatched: 4. The CDR3 runs to 17 residues. The CDR3 DNA reads as TGCGCCAGCAGCCTTTGGACTAGCGGGGTAGCCAAAAACATTCAGTACTTC. Encoded protein: CASSLWTSGVAKNIQYF.

This clonotype turned up a few times. The gene calls are TRBV5-1 and TRBJ2-1; D is unresolved. The CDR3 has 15 amino acids. Trimming left V 3 bases short and J 7 bases short, with 17 bases between. Germline CDR1 is SGHRS and CDR2 is YFSETQ. The CDR3 spells CASSYGSGPRNEQFF. In nucleotides, the CDR3 is TGCGCCAGCAGCTATGGGTCTGGGCCCAGGAATGAGCAGTTCTTC.

The V gene is TRBV29-1, the J gene TRBJ2-5; D unclear. The CDR3 contains 11 residues. The germline V gene has CDR1 SQVTM and CDR2 ANQGSEA. CDR3 protein: CTFRLQETQYF. CDR3 nucleotide sequence: TGCACCTTCAGACTTCAAGAGACCCAGTACTTC.

V and J are TRBV20-1 and TRBJ2-1; D may be TRBD2 (5 bases). The CDR3 totals 18 residues. Germline CDR1 DFQATT, CDR2 SNEGSKA (reference sequence). Deletions cut 6 bases from V and 0 bases from J, with 24 bases between. CDR3 residues: CSAPLNSGRSGSYNEQFF. In nucleotides, the CDR3 is TGCAGTGCCCCTCTGAATAGTGGGAGATCGGGCTCCTACAATGAGCAGTTCTTC.

This chain joins TRBV2 and TRBJ2-5; 9 bases are a match to TRBD1. CDR3 size: 15 residues. CDR1 and CDR2 from the germline V gene are SNHLY and FYNNEI. Trimming at V came to 4 bases and at J to 11 bases, leaving 14 bases not matched to a gene. Here the CDR3 DNA reads TGTGCCAGCAGTGGGGACAGGGACGAGAAAAGTGAGCAGTACTTC. Residues: CASSGDRDEKSEQYF.